Each of the 9 T cell receptor beta chains below was sequenced from the same sample in a study of blood T cells in healthy people across ages. Primed by a sample-barcoded 5' primer and a J-beta primer mix, a second PCR proceeded for roughly 6 to 12 cycles. TCRdb re-analysed the 5' RACE reads in MiXCR, keeping a single row per CDR3 protein. The table records about a million distinct CDR3 sequences, under 40% of them present only once. The specimen sequenced was blood. The receptor source for this set is a man between 18 and 29 years old in good health.

This chain uses TRBV5-1 with TRBJ2-1; D gene ambiguous. The germline V gene has CDR1 SGHRS and CDR2 YFSETQ. V was clipped by 3 bases and J by 0 bases, with 13 bases between them. This CDR3 has 16 amino acids. As DNA, the CDR3 is TGCGCCAGCAGCTCAATCGAGACCAGCTCCTACAATGAGCAGTTCTTC. Protein: CASSSIETSSYNEQFF.

The genes are TRBV4-3 and TRBJ2-1, with no clear D. TRBJ2-7 matches the DNA end more closely, so the J call is doubtful. Per the germline V gene, CDR1 is LGHNA and CDR2 is YSLEER. There are 17 residues in the CDR3. The CDR3 nucleotides read TGCGCCAGCAGCCAAGATCCTCCGACGAGCTCCTACAATGAGCAGTACTTC. Translating it yields CASSQDPPTSSYNEQYF.

The chain is built from TRBV7-3 and TRBJ1-2; 9 positions agree with TRBD1. The germline V gene encodes CDR1 SGHTA and CDR2 FQGTGA. The CDR3 runs 16 residues. V dropped 4 bases and J dropped 6; count of bases not matched to a gene: 12. The CDR3 coding sequence is TGTGCCAGCAGCTCAAGAGACAGGACAGGGGCGGATGGCTACACCTTC. Translation gives CASSSRDRTGADGYTF.

This clonotype appeared a few times. The V call is TRBV7-8, the J call TRBJ1-1; 7 nucleotides match TRBD1. Germline V CDR1 and CDR2: SGHVS, FQNEAQ. The trim removed 5 bases at V and 4 bases at J, leaving 19 bases unmatched. The CDR3 has 18 amino acids. The CDR3 region is CASSQTQNLDRVGTEAFF. The CDR3 region has the DNA TGTGCCAGCAGCCAAACCCAAAATCTTGACAGGGTCGGCACTGAAGCTTTCTTT.

Of note for this clonotype: The junction departs from the called germline gene at one end, perhaps through a read error. The rearrangement joins TRBV12-3 or TRBV12-4 to TRBJ1-6; D is unclear. The CDR3 runs to 13 residues. The CDR3 DNA is TGTGCCAGCAGTTTAGCGCAGAATTCACCCTTCCACTTT. Amino acid sequence: CASSLAQNSPFHF.

This chain links TRBV6-2 or TRBV6-3 with TRBJ1-6, with unresolved D. The CDR3 length is 14 residues. Trimming stripped 0 bases from V and 7 bases from J, with 7 bases between. Germline loops: CDR1 MNHEY, CDR2 SVGEGT. Here the CDR3 DNA reads TGTGCCAGCAGTTACTCACAGACGAATTCACCCCTCCACTTT. Its protein product is CASSYSQTNSPLHF.

The rearrangement joins TRBV7-9 to TRBJ1-3; D is ambiguous. This CDR3 has 17 amino acids. The germline V gene encodes CDR1 SEHNR and CDR2 FQNEAQ (reference sequence). The V end was cut by 5 bases, the J end by 1 base, with 18 bases between. This chain's CDR3 is CASSPISLKSSGNTIYF. CDR3 sequence (DNA): TGTGCCAGCAGCCCCATTTCTTTGAAGTCGTCTGGAAACACCATATATTTT.

The rearrangement joins TRBV24-1 to TRBJ2-1; 8 nucleotides match TRBD1. Germline assignment: CDR1 KGHDR and CDR2 SFDVKD. V lost 10 bases and J lost 12; bases outside the gene matches: 10. This CDR3 has 12 amino acids. In nucleotides, the CDR3 is TGTGCCACTAGCGACAGGGGTTATGGGCAGTTCTTC. Amino acids: CATSDRGYGQFF.

Regarding this clonotype: A much larger clone sits a single nucleotide away, making a read error possible. Written as DNA, the CDR3 is TGTGCTAGCAGCAGAGTAAAGGGTACGCAGTATTTT. This sequence encodes CASSRVKGTQYF. The genes are TRBV7-7 and TRBJ2-3; D gene ambiguous. CDR1 and CDR2 (germline): SSHAT, FNYEAQ (reference sequence). The CDR3 runs 12 residues.